This T cell receptor beta chain was identified during a study of T cell responses to AZD1222 COVID-19 vaccine. Using immunoSEQ multiplex PCR, the repertoire was profiled, and TCRdb retains in-frame clones only, with some absent. The sample has roughly 70,000 clones, around nine tenths seen once. Remarks on this clone: Its antigen is unidentified.

The V and J ends lost 5 bases and 1 base respectively, with 11 bases between them. CDR1 and CDR2 (germline): SGHKS, YYEKEE (reference sequence). The CDR3 sequence is 14 residues long. Doses given second, at about 4 or about 12 weeks, were pooled. Overall study results and limits: The study identified only 6 or 7 AZD1222 recipients as seropositive at baseline. Clonal diversity was possibly underestimated, and the donors were mostly white British, with more females. Spike regions recognized by vaccine-associated CD4 TCRs spanned the protein, led by 160-218 and 743-854.

The material was peripheral blood, obtained 28 days after the second AZD1222 dose. The source is an adult who received the AZD1222 COVID-19 vaccine. This chain links TRBV5-5 with TRBJ2-3, with D possibly matching TRBD1 (6 bases). CDR3: CASSQGHRTDTQYF. CDR3 DNA sequence: TGTGCCAGCAGTCAGGGACACCGCACAGATACGCAGTATTTT.